This record covers a single T cell receptor beta chain. Its antigen is not identified. At one end, the junction sequence differs from germline, possibly due to a read error. The data were obtained in a study of early T cells in non-severe SARS-CoV-2 infection. Overall study: Chains were not paired, and sequencing was done on bulk RNA from unsorted whole blood.

Notes on the study in general: Matching with VDJdb favored anti-spike CD8 responses (missing private and CD4 specificities).

Germline assignment: CDR1 SNHLY and CDR2 FYNNEI. The CDR3 is 13 amino acids. Unique molecular identifiers were attached to individual cDNA molecules. MiXCR, run by TCRdb on the 5' RACE reads, gives a single entry per CDR3 protein. The sample gives tens of thousands of distinct CDR3 sequences, about 4.3% of which show up once; approximately 5% is in the top ten. This TCR came from an adult who was a healthcare worker with PCR-confirmed SARS-CoV-2 infection or an uninfected control (not recorded which). Sequences were derived from whole blood, sampled at baseline. The V gene is TRBV2, the J gene TRBJ2-2; 7 nucleotides match TRBD2. Written as DNA, the CDR3 is TGTGTCAGCAGAGGGGAGGGGACCGGGGAGCTGTTTTTC. This sequence encodes CVSRGEGTGELFF.